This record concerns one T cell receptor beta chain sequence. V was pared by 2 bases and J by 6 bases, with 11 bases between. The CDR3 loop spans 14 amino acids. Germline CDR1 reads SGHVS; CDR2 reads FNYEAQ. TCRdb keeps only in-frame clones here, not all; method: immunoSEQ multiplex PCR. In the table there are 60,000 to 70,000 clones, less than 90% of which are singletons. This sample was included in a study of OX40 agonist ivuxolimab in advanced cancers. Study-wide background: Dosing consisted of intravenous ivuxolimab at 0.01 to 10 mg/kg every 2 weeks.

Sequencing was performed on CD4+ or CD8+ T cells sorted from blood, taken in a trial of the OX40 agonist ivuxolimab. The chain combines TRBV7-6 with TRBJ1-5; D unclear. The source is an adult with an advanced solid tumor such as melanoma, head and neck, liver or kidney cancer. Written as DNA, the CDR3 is TGTGCCAGCAGCTTAATGGCAGTTGGTCAGCCCCAGCATTTT. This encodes CASSLMAVGQPQHF.